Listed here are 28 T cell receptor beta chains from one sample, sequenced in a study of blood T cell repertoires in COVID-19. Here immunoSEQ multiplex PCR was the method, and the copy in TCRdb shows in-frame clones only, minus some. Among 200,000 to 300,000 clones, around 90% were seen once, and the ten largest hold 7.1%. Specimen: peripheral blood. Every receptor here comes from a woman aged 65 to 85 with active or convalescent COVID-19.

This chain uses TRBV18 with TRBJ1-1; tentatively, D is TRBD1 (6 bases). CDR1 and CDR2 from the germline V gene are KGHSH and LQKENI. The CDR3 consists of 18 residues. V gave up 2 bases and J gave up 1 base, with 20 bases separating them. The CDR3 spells CASSPRGGGLGQNTEAFF. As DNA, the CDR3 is TGTGCCAGCTCACCAAGGGGGGGCGGTTTGGGTCAGAACACTGAAGCTTTCTTT. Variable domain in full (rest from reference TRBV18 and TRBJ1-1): NAGVMQNPRHLVRRRGQEARLRCSPMKGHSHVYWYRQLPEEGLKFMVYLQKENIIDESGMPKERFSAEFPKEGPSILRIQQVVRGDSAAYFCASSPRGGGLGQNTEAFFGQGTRLTVV.

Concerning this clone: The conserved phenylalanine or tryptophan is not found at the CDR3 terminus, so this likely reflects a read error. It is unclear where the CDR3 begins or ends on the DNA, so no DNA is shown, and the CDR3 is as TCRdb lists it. CDR3 protein: CSAGDWRQ. The V and J genes are TRBV20-1 and TRBJ2-6; TRBD2, the table's D call, was not compared with the DNA. The germline V gene has CDR1 DFQATT and CDR2 SNEGSKA (reference sequence). The CDR3 is made up of 8 amino acids, end residues included.

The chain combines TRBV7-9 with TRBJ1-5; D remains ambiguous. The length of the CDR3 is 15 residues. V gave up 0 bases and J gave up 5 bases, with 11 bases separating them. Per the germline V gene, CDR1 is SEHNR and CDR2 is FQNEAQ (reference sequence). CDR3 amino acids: CASSLAQTGDQPQHF. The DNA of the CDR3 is TGTGCCAGCAGCTTAGCCCAGACTGGTGATCAGCCCCAGCATTTT.

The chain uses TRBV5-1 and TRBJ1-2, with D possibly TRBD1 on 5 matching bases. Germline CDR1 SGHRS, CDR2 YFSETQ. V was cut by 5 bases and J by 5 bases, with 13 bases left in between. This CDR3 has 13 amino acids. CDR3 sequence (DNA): TGCGCCAGCAGACAGGACAACCATTATGGCTACACCTTC. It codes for CASRQDNHYGYTF. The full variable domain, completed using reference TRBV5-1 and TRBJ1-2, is KAGVTQTPRYLIKTRGQQVTLSCSPISGHRSVSWYQQTPGQGLQFLFEYFSETQRNKGNFPGRFSGRQFSNSRSEMNVSTLELGDSALYLCASRQDNHYGYTFGSGTRLTVV.

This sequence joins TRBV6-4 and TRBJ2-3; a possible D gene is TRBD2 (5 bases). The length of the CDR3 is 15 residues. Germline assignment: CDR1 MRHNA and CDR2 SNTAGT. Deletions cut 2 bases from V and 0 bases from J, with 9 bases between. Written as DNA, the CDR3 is TGTGCCAGCAGTGACGGAGGCAGGAGCACAGATACGCAGTATTTT. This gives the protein CASSDGGRSTDTQYF.

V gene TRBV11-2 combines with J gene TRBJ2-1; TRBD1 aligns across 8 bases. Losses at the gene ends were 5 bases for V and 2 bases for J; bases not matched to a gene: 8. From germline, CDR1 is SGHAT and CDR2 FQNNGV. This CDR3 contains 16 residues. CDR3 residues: CASSVGQGATYNEQFF. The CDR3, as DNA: TGTGCCAGCAGCGTTGGGCAGGGGGCCACCTACAATGAGCAGTTCTTC.

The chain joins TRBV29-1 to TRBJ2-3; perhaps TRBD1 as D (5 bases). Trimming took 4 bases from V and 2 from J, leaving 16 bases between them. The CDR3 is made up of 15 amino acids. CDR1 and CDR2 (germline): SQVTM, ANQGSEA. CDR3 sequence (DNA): TGCAGCGTTGTTCTTTTGGGGCGTCCCACAGATACGCAGTATTTT. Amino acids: CSVVLLGRPTDTQYF.

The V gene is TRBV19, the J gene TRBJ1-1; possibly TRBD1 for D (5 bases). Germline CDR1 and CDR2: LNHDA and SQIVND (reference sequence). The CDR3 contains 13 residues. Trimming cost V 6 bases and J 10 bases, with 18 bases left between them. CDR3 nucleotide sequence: TGTGCCAGTAGCCTGACAGCCCCAGGAAGAGCTTTCTTT. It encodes CASSLTAPGRAFF. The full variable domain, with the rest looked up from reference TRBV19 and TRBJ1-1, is DGGITQSPKYLFRKEGQNVTLSCEQNLNHDAMYWYRQDPGQGLRLIYYSQIVNDFQKGDIAEGYSVSREKKESFPLTVTSAQKNPTAFYLCASSLTAPGRAFFGQGTRLTVV.

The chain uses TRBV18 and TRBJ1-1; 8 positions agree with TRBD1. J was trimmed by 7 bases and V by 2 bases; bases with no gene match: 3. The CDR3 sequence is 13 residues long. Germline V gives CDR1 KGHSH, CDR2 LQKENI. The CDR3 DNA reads TGTGCCAGCTCACCAGGGACAGGATATGAAGCTTTCTTT. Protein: CASSPGTGYEAFF.

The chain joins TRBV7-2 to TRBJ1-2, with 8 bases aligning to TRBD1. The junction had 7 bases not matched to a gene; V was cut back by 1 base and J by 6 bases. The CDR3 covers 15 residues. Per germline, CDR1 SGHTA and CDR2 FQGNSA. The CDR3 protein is CASSLGGQELDGYTF. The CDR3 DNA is TGTGCCAGCAGCTTAGGGGGACAGGAGTTGGATGGCTACACCTTC.

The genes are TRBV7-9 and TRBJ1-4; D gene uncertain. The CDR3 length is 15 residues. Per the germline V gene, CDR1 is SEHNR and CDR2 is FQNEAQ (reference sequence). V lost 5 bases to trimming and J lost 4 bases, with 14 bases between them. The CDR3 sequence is CASSPSGGLNEKLFF. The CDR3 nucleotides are TGTGCCAGCAGCCCCTCGGGAGGCCTTAATGAAAAACTGTTTTTT.

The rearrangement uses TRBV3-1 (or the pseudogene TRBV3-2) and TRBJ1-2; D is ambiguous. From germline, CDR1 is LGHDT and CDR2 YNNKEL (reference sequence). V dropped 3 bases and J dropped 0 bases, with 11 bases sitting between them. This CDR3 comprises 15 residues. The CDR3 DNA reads TGTGCCAGCAGCCATCGCAACAGCCCTAACTATGGCTACACCTTC. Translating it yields CASSHRNSPNYGYTF.

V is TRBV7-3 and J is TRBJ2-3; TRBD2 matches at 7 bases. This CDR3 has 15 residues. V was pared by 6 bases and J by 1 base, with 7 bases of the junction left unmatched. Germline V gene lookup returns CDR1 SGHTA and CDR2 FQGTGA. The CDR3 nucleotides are TGTGCCAGCAGACGAAGCGGGGAGGGCACAGATACGCAGTATTTT. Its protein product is CASRRSGEGTDTQYF.

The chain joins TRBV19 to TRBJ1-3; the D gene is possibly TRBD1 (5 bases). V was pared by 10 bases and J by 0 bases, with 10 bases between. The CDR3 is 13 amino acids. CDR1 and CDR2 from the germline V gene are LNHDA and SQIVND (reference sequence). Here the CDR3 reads CATDSFSGNTIYF. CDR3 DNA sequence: TGTGCCACCGACAGCTTCTCTGGAAACACCATATATTTT.

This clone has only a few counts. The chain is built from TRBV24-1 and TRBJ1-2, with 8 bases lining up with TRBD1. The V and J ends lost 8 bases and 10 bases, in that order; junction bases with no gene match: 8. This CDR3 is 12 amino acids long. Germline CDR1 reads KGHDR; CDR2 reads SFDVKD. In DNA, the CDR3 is TGTGCCACCACAGCAGGGGGCGCTTCCTACACCTTC. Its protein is CATTAGGASYTF.

The CDR3 DNA sequence: TGTGCCAGCAGTTTTAAGCTTATGGCTGAAGCTTTCTTT. Amino acid sequence: CASSFKLMAEAFF. This chain uses TRBV12-3 or TRBV12-4 with TRBJ1-1; unclear D gene. With 3 bases removed from V and 6 bases from J, the gap between germline ends came to 11 bases. The CDR3 is 13 residues long.

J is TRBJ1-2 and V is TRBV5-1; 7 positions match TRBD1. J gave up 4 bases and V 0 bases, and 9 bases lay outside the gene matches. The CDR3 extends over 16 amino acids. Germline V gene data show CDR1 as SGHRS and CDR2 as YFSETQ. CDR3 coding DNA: TGCGCCAGCAGCTTGGTACCCCGGGACAGTACCTATGGCTACACCTTC. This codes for CASSLVPRDSTYGYTF.

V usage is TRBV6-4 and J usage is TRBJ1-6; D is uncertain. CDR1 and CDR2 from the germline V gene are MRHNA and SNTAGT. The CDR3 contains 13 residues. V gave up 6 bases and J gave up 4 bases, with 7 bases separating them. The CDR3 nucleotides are TGTGCCAGCAGGCCAGAATATAATTCACCCCTCCACTTT. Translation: CASRPEYNSPLHF.

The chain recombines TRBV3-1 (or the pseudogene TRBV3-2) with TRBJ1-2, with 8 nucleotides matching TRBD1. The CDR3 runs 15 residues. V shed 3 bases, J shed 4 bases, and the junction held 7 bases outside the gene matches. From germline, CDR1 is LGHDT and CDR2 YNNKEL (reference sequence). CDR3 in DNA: TGTGCCAGCAGCCACGGACAGGGAAACAGCTATGGCTACACCTTC. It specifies CASSHGQGNSYGYTF.

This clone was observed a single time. DNA for the CDR3: TGTGCCAGCAGTGAGAGAAGAAACAGGGGAGACATTCAGTACTTC. This encodes CASSERRNRGDIQYF. The genes are TRBV25-1 and TRBJ2-4, with 7 bases identical to TRBD1. J was trimmed by 8 bases and V by 3 bases; bases with no gene match: 10. CDR1 is MGHDK and CDR2 is SYGVNS in the germline V gene. The CDR3 runs to 15 residues.

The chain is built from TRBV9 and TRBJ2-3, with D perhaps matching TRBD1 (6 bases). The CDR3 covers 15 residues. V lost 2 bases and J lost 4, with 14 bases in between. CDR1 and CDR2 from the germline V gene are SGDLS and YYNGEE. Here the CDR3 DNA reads TGTGCCAGCAGCGTCCGACAGGTTCCGGCAGATACGCAGTATTTT. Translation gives CASSVRQVPADTQYF. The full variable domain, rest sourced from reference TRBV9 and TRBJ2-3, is DSGVTQTPKHLITATGQRVTLRCSPRSGDLSVYWYQQSLDQGLQFLIQYYNGEERAKGNILERFSAQQFPDLHSELNLSSLELGDSALYFCASSVRQVPADTQYFGPGTRLTVL.

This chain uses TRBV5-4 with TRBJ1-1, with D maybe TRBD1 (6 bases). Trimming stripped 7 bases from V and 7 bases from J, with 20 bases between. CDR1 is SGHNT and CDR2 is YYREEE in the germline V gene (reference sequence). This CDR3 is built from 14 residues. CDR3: CASSILSGGGEAFF. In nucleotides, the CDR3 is TGTGCCAGCTCAATATTATCGGGGGGCGGTGAAGCTTTCTTT.

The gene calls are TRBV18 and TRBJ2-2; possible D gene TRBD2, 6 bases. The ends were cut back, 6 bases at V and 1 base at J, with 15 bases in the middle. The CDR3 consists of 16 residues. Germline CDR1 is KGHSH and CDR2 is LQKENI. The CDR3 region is CASSPQRVGNTGELFF. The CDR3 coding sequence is TGTGCCAGCTCGCCCCAGCGGGTAGGGAACACCGGGGAGCTGTTTTTT.

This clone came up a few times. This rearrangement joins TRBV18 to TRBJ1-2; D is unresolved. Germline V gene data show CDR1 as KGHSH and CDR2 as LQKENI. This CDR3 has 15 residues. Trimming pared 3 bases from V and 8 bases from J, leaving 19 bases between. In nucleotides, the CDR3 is TGTGCCAGCTCACCCCCTAGACTCTCTGGTGTCGGCTACACCTTC. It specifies CASSPPRLSGVGYTF.

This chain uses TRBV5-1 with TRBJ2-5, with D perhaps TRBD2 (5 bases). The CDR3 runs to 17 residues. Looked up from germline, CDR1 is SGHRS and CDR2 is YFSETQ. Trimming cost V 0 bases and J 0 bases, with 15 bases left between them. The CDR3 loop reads CASSLARRGIDQETQYF. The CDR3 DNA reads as TGCGCCAGCAGCTTGGCCCGAAGAGGGATCGACCAAGAGACCCAGTACTTC.

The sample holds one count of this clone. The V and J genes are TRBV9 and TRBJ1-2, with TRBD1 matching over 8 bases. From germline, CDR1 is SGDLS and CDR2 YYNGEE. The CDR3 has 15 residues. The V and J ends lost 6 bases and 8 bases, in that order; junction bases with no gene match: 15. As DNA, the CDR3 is TGTGCCAGCACCGCGTTGGACAGGGAGGGTGGGGGCTACACCTTC. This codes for CASTALDREGGGYTF.

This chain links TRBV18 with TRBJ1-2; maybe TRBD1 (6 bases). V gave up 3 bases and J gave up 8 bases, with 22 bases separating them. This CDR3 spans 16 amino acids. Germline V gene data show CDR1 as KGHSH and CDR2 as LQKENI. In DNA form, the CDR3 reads TGTGCCAGCTCACCCAACGGACAGCTTGTGACGGAGGGCTACACCTTC. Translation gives CASSPNGQLVTEGYTF.

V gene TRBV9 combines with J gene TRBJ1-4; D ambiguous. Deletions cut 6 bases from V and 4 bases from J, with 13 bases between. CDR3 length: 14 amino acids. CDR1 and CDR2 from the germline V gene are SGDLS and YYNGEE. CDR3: CASNDGVFNEKLFF. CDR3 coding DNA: TGTGCCAGCAACGACGGAGTATTTAATGAAAAACTGTTTTTT.